The 9 T cell receptor beta chains below all came from one sample that was sequenced in a study of glioma-infiltrating T cells after dendritic cell vaccination. Time point denoted: after dendritic cell vaccination, including at tumor progression/relapse. Clones were read by immunoSEQ multiplex PCR, and TCRdb kept only the in-frame ones, dropping some. The sample consists of 91,000 or so clones, about 85% of them appearing once. The sample consisted of blood, taken after dendritic cell vaccination. These receptor sequences come from a human donor with glioblastoma.

The chain is built from TRBV27 and TRBJ1-1, with D perhaps matching TRBD1 (6 bases). Trimming took off 6 bases at V and 6 bases at J, with 20 bases between the two ends. The CDR3 extends over 15 amino acids. Germline lookup yields CDR1 MNHEY and CDR2 SMNVEV (reference sequence). CDR3 coding DNA: TGTGCCAGCAGGGATCCCGGGACAACTTACGCTGAAGCTTTCTTT. Translation: CASRDPGTTYAEAFF.

The V gene is TRBV7-9, the J gene TRBJ1-1, with 7 bases that match TRBD1. J lost 4 bases, V lost 8 bases, and 16 bases had no gene match. Germline CDR1 reads SEHNR; CDR2 reads FQNEAQ (reference sequence). This CDR3 comprises 16 residues. The CDR3 spells CASVGGGGLRVTEAFF. The DNA for the CDR3 is TGTGCCAGCGTTGGAGGGGGCGGTTTGAGGGTCACTGAAGCTTTCTTT.

The chain uses TRBV28 and TRBJ1-2, with 11 bases lining up with TRBD1. V lost 7 bases, J lost 0 bases, and 10 bases stayed unmatched. This CDR3 region has 17 residues. Germline V gene data show CDR1 as MDHEN and CDR2 as SYDVKM. DNA of the CDR3: TGTGCCAGCACCAACCTGGGGACAGGGGGGGCTAACTATGGCTACACCTTC. Protein sequence: CASTNLGTGGANYGYTF.

This sequence joins TRBV6-4 and TRBJ1-3, with TRBD1 matching over 9 bases. V lost 4 bases to trimming and J lost 4 bases; unmatched junction nucleotides: 14. The CDR3 covers 18 residues. Germline loops: CDR1 MRHNA, CDR2 SNTAGT. This chain's CDR3 is CASSAWTGAKLVGNTIYF. CDR3 sequence (DNA): TGTGCCAGCAGTGCCTGGACAGGGGCCAAGCTTGTGGGAAACACCATATATTTT.

This chain connects TRBV6-1 to TRBJ1-2; the match to TRBD1 covers 8 bases. Germline V lookup: CDR1 MNHNS, CDR2 SASEGT. V lost 1 base, J lost 8 bases, and 3 bases stayed unmatched. CDR3 length equals 13 residues. The CDR3 DNA reads TGTGCCAGCAGTGAAGGACAGGGGTGGGGCTACACCTTC. This sequence encodes CASSEGQGWGYTF.

Here the CDR3 reads CASGAGGNTEAFF. CDR3 nucleotides: TGTGCCAGCGGGGCGGGGGGGAACACTGAAGCTTTCTTT. The chain recombines TRBV28 with TRBJ1-1, with a tentative D call TRBD1 (5 bases). CDR1 is MDHEN, CDR2 SYDVKM, per germline. V gave up 8 bases and J gave up 1 base, with 11 bases separating them. The CDR3 has 13 residues. The full variable domain, with the rest looked up from reference TRBV28 and TRBJ1-1, is DVKVTQSSRYLVKRTGEKVFLECVQDMDHENMFWYRQDPGLGLRLIYFSYDVKMKEKGDIPEGYSVSREKKERFSLILESASTNQTSMYLCASGAGGNTEAFFGQGTRLTVV.

The chain joins TRBV10-3 to TRBJ2-1; 7 bases align to TRBD2. The CDR3 is 14 amino acids. J lost 9 bases, V lost 4 bases, and 9 bases had no gene match. Per the germline V gene, CDR1 is ENHRY and CDR2 is SYGVKD. CDR3 sequence (DNA): TGTGCCATCAGTGGACGGGGGTTAGCGGGTGAGCAGTTCTTC. Amino acid sequence: CAISGRGLAGEQFF.

This rearrangement joins TRBV5-1 to TRBJ1-5; no reliable D call. Per the germline V gene, CDR1 is SGHRS and CDR2 is YFSETQ. Trimming took off 4 bases at V and 5 bases at J, with 16 bases between the two ends. This CDR3 comprises 15 residues. The CDR3 nucleotides are TGCGCCAGCAGCCCCTCCCCCGGTTTGTATCAGCCCCAGCATTTT. Its protein is CASSPSPGLYQPQHF. Full variable domain (missing parts from reference TRBV5-1 and TRBJ1-5): KAGVTQTPRYLIKTRGQQVTLSCSPISGHRSVSWYQQTPGQGLQFLFEYFSETQRNKGNFPGRFSGRQFSNSRSEMNVSTLELGDSALYLCASSPSPGLYQPQHFGDGTRLSIL.

The rearrangement links TRBV5-1 to TRBJ1-2, with 8 bases that match TRBD1. Trimming took 3 bases from V and 8 from J; bases not matched to a gene: 12. This CDR3 has 15 residues. Germline CDR1 reads SGHRS; CDR2 reads YFSETQ. The CDR3 sequence: CASSSGQGVVWGYTF. The CDR3 DNA sequence: TGCGCCAGCAGCTCCGGACAGGGTGTGGTTTGGGGCTACACCTTC.